Below are 11 T cell receptor beta chains sequenced from a single sample in a study of identical twins. MiXCR, run by TCRdb on the 5' RACE reads, gives a single entry per CDR3 protein. The data show 450,000 or so distinct CDR3 sequences, around 15% seen once. These data were also reused for a study on yellow fever vaccine responses in identical twins.

Input material: CD4+ T cells sorted from blood. The receptors here all came from a woman aged 18-29 years in good health.

Ten or more counts support this clonotype. In nucleotides, the CDR3 is TGTGCCAGCAGCCAGGGACAGGGGGCTTCTAGCACAGATACGCAGTATTTT. Protein sequence: CASSQGQGASSTDTQYF. The genes are TRBV7-8 and TRBJ2-3; 12 bases map to TRBD1. The CDR3 runs 17 residues. The junction had 6 bases not matched to a gene; V was cut back by 5 bases and J by 0 bases. Germline CDR1 SGHVS, CDR2 FQNEAQ. The full variable domain, with the rest looked up from reference TRBV7-8 and TRBJ2-3, is GAGVSQSPRYKVAKRGQDVALRCDPISGHVSLFWYQQALGQGPEFLTYFQNEAQLDKSGLPSDRFFAERPEGSVSTLKIQRTQQEDSAVYLCASSQGQGASSTDTQYFGPGTRLTVL.

A remark on this clonotype: This may be a read error: a much more frequent sequence differs by one nucleotide. This rearrangement joins TRBV5-4 to TRBJ2-2; D perhaps matches TRBD1 (5 bases). V lost 5 bases to trimming and J lost 5 bases, with 10 bases between them. There are 13 residues in the CDR3. Germline CDR1 is SGHNT and CDR2 is YYREEE (reference sequence). The CDR3 reads CASRPRATGELFF. The CDR3 nucleotides read TGTGCCAGCAGGCCCAGGGCGACCGGGGAGCTGTTTTTT.

This clonotype was observed a handful of times. The chain links TRBV19 to TRBJ2-1; D possibly corresponds to TRBD2 (5 bases). The V end lost 1 base, the J end lost 6 bases, and 13 bases lay between the germline ends. This CDR3 region has 15 residues. Germline assignment: CDR1 LNHDA and CDR2 SQIVND (reference sequence). This CDR3 is CASSIVGGRGNEQFF. The CDR3, as DNA: TGTGCCAGTAGTATAGTTGGCGGTCGGGGCAATGAGCAGTTCTTC.

The J gene is TRBJ2-2, the V gene TRBV3-1, with D uncertain. The V end lost 0 bases, the J end lost 4 bases, and 9 bases lay between the germline ends. Germline V lookup: CDR1 LGHDT, CDR2 YNNKEL (reference sequence). This CDR3 contains 15 residues. The CDR3 nucleotides are TGTGCCAGCAGCCAAGACAACAGAGCCACCGGGGAGCTGTTTTTT. Amino acids: CASSQDNRATGELFF.

This chain connects TRBV28 to TRBJ1-6; TRBD1 matches 8 bases. The germline gives CDR1 MDHEN, CDR2 SYDVKM. The CDR3 spans 15 residues. V lost 2 bases, J lost 8 bases, and 5 bases stayed unmatched. CDR3 region: CASSLQGADYSPLHF. Written as DNA, the CDR3 is TGTGCCAGCAGTTTACAGGGGGCCGATTATTCACCCCTCCACTTT.

The V gene is TRBV2, the J gene TRBJ2-5; TRBD1 is a possible D gene (5 bases). Trimming took 4 bases from V and 2 from J, leaving 17 bases between them. The CDR3 is made up of 16 amino acids. Germline assignment: CDR1 SNHLY and CDR2 FYNNEI. CDR3 bases: TGTGCCAGCAGTGCCCCCCAGGGTAGCTCACAAGAGACCCAGTACTTC. This codes for CASSAPQGSSQETQYF.

This clonotype has a handful of counts. The CDR3 DNA is TGTGCCAGCAGCTCGACAGGCTACGAGCAGTACTTC. This translates into CASSSTGYEQYF. The genes are TRBV7-2 and TRBJ2-7, with TRBD1 as a possible D gene (6 bases). This CDR3 is 12 amino acids long. Germline CDR1 reads SGHTA; CDR2 reads FQGNSA. Trimming took off 4 bases at V and 3 bases at J, with 7 bases between the two ends.

There are a few counts of this clonotype. V and J are TRBV23-1 and TRBJ2-7; a possible D gene is TRBD1 (5 bases). TRBV23-1 is given ORF status, its function remaining uncertain. This CDR3 is 13 amino acids long. V lost 2 bases, J lost 4 bases, and 9 bases lay in between. This CDR3 reads CASSQQTEYEQYF. The CDR3 DNA follows: TGCGCCAGCAGTCAACAGACAGAATACGAGCAGTACTTC.

Note on this clonotype: This clone may be a read error of a much larger clone one base away. Since the CDR3 does not end with the conserved phenylalanine or tryptophan, this likely comes from a read error. The chain joins TRBV29-1 to TRBJ2-7, with D possibly TRBD1 on 7 matching bases. Germline V CDR1 and CDR2: SQVTM, ANQGSEA. CDR3 length: 12 amino acids. Trimming cost V 7 bases and J 4 bases, with 14 bases left between them. The CDR3 is CSGTGAGYEQYS. The CDR3 nucleotides are TGCAGCGGCACAGGGGCGGGATACGAGCAGTACTCC.

This clonotype has ten or more counts. The chain employs TRBV29-1 and TRBJ1-1; D might be TRBD1 (6 bases). CDR1 SQVTM and CDR2 ANQGSEA come from the germline V gene. The CDR3 covers 11 residues. V was trimmed by 5 bases and J by 4 bases, leaving 8 bases between them. This CDR3 reads CSVSRGTEAFF. The CDR3 nucleotides are TGCAGCGTTAGCAGGGGCACTGAAGCTTTCTTT.

This clonotype was detected only a few times. The J gene is TRBJ2-1, the V gene TRBV6-1; possible D gene TRBD2, 6 bases. V shed 6 bases and J shed 9 bases, with 18 bases lying between them. CDR3 length equals 14 residues. The V gene's germline CDR1 is MNHNS and CDR2 SASEGT. The CDR3: CASRRDTSRGEQFF. The CDR3 DNA reads as TGTGCCAGCAGGCGCGATACTAGCCGCGGTGAGCAGTTCTTC.